These T cell receptor beta chains were read from a single sample in a study of cytomegalovirus exposure and HLA in healthy donors. Here immunoSEQ multiplex PCR was the method, and the copy in TCRdb shows in-frame clones only, minus some. The sample consists of 150,000 to 200,000 clones, around 77% of them appearing once. Material: PBMCs. The receptors stem from a woman between 25 and 40 years old in good health and CMV-seropositive. Both conserved end residues are part of each CDR3. D genes are given only for firm matches. Expanded clones get a size class; other rows say once, few or many, or leave the size out.

size	D	V	length	J	DNA	CDR3
-	-	TRBV28	12	TRBJ2-2	TGTGCCAGCAGGATCACTGTAGGGGAGCTGTTTTTT	CASRITVGELFF
once	-	TRBV5-8	15	TRBJ1-2	TGTGCCAGCAGCTTCACAGGGCCTGGGGCCTATGGCTACACCTTC	CASSFTGPGAYGYTF
-	-	TRBV10-3	12	TRBJ2-7	TGTGCCATCCGAAGCGGGTCCTACGAGCAGTACTTC	CAIRSGSYEQYF
-	-	TRBV9	16	TRBJ1-6	TGTGCCAGCAGCGTTACGCAAAGGGGGTATAATTCACCCCTCCACTTT	CASSVTQRGYNSPLHF
once	TRBD2	TRBV13	14	TRBJ2-7	TGTGCCAGCAGCTCTACTAGCGGCCCCTACGAGCAGTACTTC	CASSSTSGPYEQYF
-	-	TRBV19	14	TRBJ2-3	TGTGCCAGTAGAGCAGGGGCCTCCACAGATACGCAGTATTTT	CASRAGASTDTQYF
-	-	TRBV20-1	11	TRBJ2-5	TGCAGTGCCCCCCGCGGGGAGACCCAGTACTTC	CSAPRGETQYF
-	TRBD2	TRBV10-2	15	TRBJ2-3	TGCGCCAGCAGTGATACCCTAGCGGGAGGCGATACGCAGTATTTT	CASSDTLAGGDTQYF
-	TRBD2	TRBV9	15	TRBJ2-1	TGTGCCAGCAGCGTAGGGCGGGGGGGCCTCGATGAGCAGTTCTTC	CASSVGRGGLDEQFF
-	-	TRBV5-1	13	TRBJ2-1	TGCGCCAGCAGACAGAGCTCCTACAATGAGCAGTTCTTC	CASRQSSYNEQFF
-	-	TRBV28	15	TRBJ2-5	TGTGCCAGCAGCTCGGGGAGCGTAGGCGGGGAGACCCAGTACTTC	CASSSGSVGGETQYF
-	-	TRBV7-8	12	TRBJ2-7	TGTGCCAGCAGCCCGAGCTCCTACGAGCAGTACTTC	CASSPSSYEQYF
-	-	TRBV10-3	15	TRBJ2-5	TGTGCCACCGGGAAACAGGGAGTGGGTCAAGAGACCCAGTACTTC	CATGKQGVGQETQYF
-	TRBD1	TRBV7-8	14	TRBJ1-3	TGTGCCAGCAGCTTAGCAGGGGGCGGAAACACCATATATTTT	CASSLAGGGNTIYF
-	TRBD2	TRBV5-6	18	TRBJ2-5	TGTGCCAGCAGCTTGCCCTCTGGGACTAGCGGGGGCCGAGAGACCCAGTACTTC	CASSLPSGTSGGRETQYF
-	-	TRBV7-9	14	TRBJ2-7	TGTGCCAGCAGCCTCCCGCGGAGCTCCTACGAGCAGTACTTC	CASSLPRSSYEQYF
-	-	TRBV7-6	22	TRBJ2-6	TGTGCCAGCAGCTACGCCCCGATCGTACAGGGTACTCACCTCTCTGGGGCCAACGTCCTGACTTTC	CASSYAPIVQGTHLSGANVLTF
-	-	TRBV30	10	TRBJ2-5	TGTGCCTCAGGGGAAGAGACCCAGTACTTC	CASGEETQYF
-	-	TRBV27	14	TRBJ1-2	TGTGCCAGCAGGGTACTAGGAGCTAACTATGGCTACACCTTC	CASRVLGANYGYTF
-	-	TRBV7-2	14	TRBJ2-7	TGTGCCAGCAGCTTAGTCGGGGGAGGCTACGAGCAGTACTTC	CASSLVGGGYEQYF
-	TRBD1	TRBV6-5	14	TRBJ1-1	TGTGCCAGCAGTAGGACAGGTATGAACACTGAAGCTTTCTTT	CASSRTGMNTEAFF
-	TRBD1	TRBV28	15	TRBJ1-2	TGTGCCAGCAGCTACGGCGGGACAGGGGATTATGGCTACACCTTC	CASSYGGTGDYGYTF
-	-	TRBV2	14	TRBJ2-1	TGTGCCAGCATACAAACTAGCCCCCACAATGAGCAGTTCTTC	CASIQTSPHNEQFF
-	TRBD2	TRBV4-3	16	TRBJ2-3	TGCGCCAGCAGCCCCAGCGGGAGGGCCTATAGAGATACGCAGTATTTT	CASSPSGRAYRDTQYF
-	-	TRBV7-2	15	TRBJ2-4	TGTGCCAGCAGCTTAGGACCGGGATCCAAAAACATTCAGTACTTC	CASSLGPGSKNIQYF
-	-	TRBV6-6	14	TRBJ2-3	TGTGCCAGCAGTTACGGCGGGACGACAGATACGCAGTATTTT	CASSYGGTTDTQYF
-	-	TRBV6-5	14	TRBJ1-1	TGTGCCAGCAGTTACGAAGGGGCTCATGCTGAAGCTTTCTTT	CASSYEGAHAEAFF
-	-	TRBV18	17	TRBJ2-3	TGTGCCAGCTCACCGCTTACAAGAGGAGGGTACACAGATACGCAGTATTTT	CASSPLTRGGYTDTQYF
-	TRBD1	TRBV15	14	TRBJ1-5	TGTGCCACCAGCGGGCAGGGGGCTTTTCAGCCCCAGCATTTT	CATSGQGAFQPQHF
-	-	TRBV18	13	TRBJ1-4	TGTGCCAGCTCACCACCGTCAAGCGAAAAACTGTTTTTT	CASSPPSSEKLFF
-	TRBD2	TRBV30	14	TRBJ2-5	TGTGCCTGGAGTGGCCGCGGGAGACGTGAGACCCAGTACTTC	CAWSGRGRRETQYF
-	-	TRBV5-4	16	TRBJ2-1	TGTGCCAGCAGCCCGTGGTTTCAGGGAGGCTACAATGAGCAGTTCTTC	CASSPWFQGGYNEQFF
once	TRBD1	TRBV30	14	TRBJ1-1	TGTCTTCTGGAGCGGGACAGGAAGAACACTGAAGCTTTCTTT	CLLERDRKNTEAFF
-	TRBD1	TRBV7-9	13	TRBJ2-7	TGTGCCAGCAGCCGACAGGGCCCCCACGAGCAGTACTTC	CASSRQGPHEQYF
-	-	TRBV5-1	14	TRBJ2-3	TGCGCCAGCAGCTTGGACTTTACCACAGATACGCAGTATTTT	CASSLDFTTDTQYF
once	-	TRBV4-1	12	TRBJ1-1	TGCGCCAGCAGCCATAGGGGTACTGAAGCTTTCTTT	CASSHRGTEAFF
-	TRBD1	TRBV9	15	TRBJ2-2	TGTGCCAGCAGCGCCCAGGGGGCCGAAACCGGGGAGCTGTTTTTT	CASSAQGAETGELFF
-	-	TRBV18	15	TRBJ2-3	TGTGCCAGCTCACCCGCCAGGGGACGCACAGATACGCAGTATTTT	CASSPARGRTDTQYF
-	TRBD2	TRBV4-1	19	TRBJ2-1	TGCGCCAGCAGCCAAGAGGCAACTGGGAGCGGGGCGGCTTACAATGAGCAGTTCTTC	CASSQEATGSGAAYNEQFF
-	-	TRBV25-1	15	TRBJ1-2	TGTGCCAGCAGTGAAGGGGGGGTAGGCCCATATGGCTACACCTTC	CASSEGGVGPYGYTF
-	TRBD1	TRBV18	13	TRBJ1-2	TGTGCCAGCTCACGGACAGGGGGCGATGGCTACACCTTC	CASSRTGGDGYTF
once	-	TRBV14	14	TRBJ1-2	TGTGCCAGCAGCCAAGATTGGCAGGGAGGCGGCTACACCTTC	CASSQDWQGGGYTF
-	TRBD1	TRBV30	14	TRBJ1-3	TGTGCCTGGATTTCAGGGGGGCCTGGAAACACCATATATTTT	CAWISGGPGNTIYF
-	-	TRBV6-5	15	TRBJ2-7	TGTGCCAGCAGTACCGCTCGGCAGAGGACCTACGAGCAGTACTTC	CASSTARQRTYEQYF
-	TRBD1	TRBV4-3	16	TRBJ2-1	TGCGCCAGCAGCCACCTGACCGGGACAGTGTACAATGAGCAGTTCTTC	CASSHLTGTVYNEQFF
-	-	TRBV7-9	13	TRBJ1-5	TGTGCCAGCAGCGACCAGGGGAATCAGCCCCAGCATTTT	CASSDQGNQPQHF
-	-	TRBV27	13	TRBJ1-1	TGTGCCAGCAGTTTTTGGGGGGGTCCTGAAGCTTTCTTT	CASSFWGGPEAFF
-	TRBD2	TRBV12-5	19	TRBJ2-4	TGTGCTAGCTTGGGGTCACTAGCGGGAGAAGATTGGTCCAAAAACATTCAGTACTTC	CASLGSLAGEDWSKNIQYF
-	-	TRBV7-2	13	TRBJ1-1	TGTGCCAGCAGCTTGCAGGGTGGCGTCCCATCTTTCTTT	CASSLQGGVPSFF
-	-	TRBV2	13	TRBJ1-1	TGTGCCAGCTGCGTCGAGGGAGGCACTGAAGCTTTCTTT	CASCVEGGTEAFF
-	TRBD2	TRBV5-1	16	TRBJ2-3	TGCGCCAGCAGCTTGGCGACTAGCGGGAGTCTGAATACGCAGTATTTT	CASSLATSGSLNTQYF